These 19 T cell receptor beta chains were all obtained from the same sample, sequenced in a study of blood T cell repertoires in COVID-19. Profiled with immunoSEQ multiplex PCR; TCRdb holds only in-frame clones, not every one. The table records 75,000 to 95,000 clones, 85% to 90% of them present only once. Sequencing used peripheral blood. The origin of the receptors is a man in his fifties with active COVID-19.

The chain recombines TRBV27 with TRBJ1-1; maybe TRBD1 (6 bases). V lost 0 bases and J 4 bases, leaving 21 bases between the germline ends. Germline CDR1 reads MNHEY; CDR2 reads SMNVEV (reference sequence). This CDR3 comprises 18 residues. The chain's CDR3 is CASSLSSFRGGVFTEAFF. As DNA, the CDR3 is TGTGCCAGCAGTTTATCGAGCTTTAGGGGGGGCGTGTTCACTGAAGCTTTCTTT.

The gene calls are TRBV11-2 and TRBJ2-1; D might be TRBD1 (5 bases). The CDR3 is made up of 16 amino acids. Germline V gene lookup returns CDR1 SGHAT and CDR2 FQNNGV. V was shortened by 1 base and J by 8 bases, with 18 bases between the two germline ends. As DNA, the CDR3 is TGTGCCAGCAGCTTAGCCCGCCAGGGTAGGTTCGATGAGCAGTTCTTC. This codes for CASSLARQGRFDEQFF.

This chain connects TRBV28 to TRBJ2-1, with 13 bases lining up with TRBD2. This CDR3 region has 16 residues. Germline V gene data show CDR1 as MDHEN and CDR2 as SYDVKM. Trimming at V came to 8 bases and at J to 7 bases, leaving 11 bases not matched to a gene. CDR3 region: CASFFSGLAGLNEQFF. DNA for the CDR3: TGTGCCAGCTTCTTCTCGGGACTAGCGGGATTAAATGAGCAGTTCTTC.

This rearrangement joins TRBV28 to TRBJ2-5, with TRBD2 matching over 12 bases. The CDR3 runs to 18 residues. V lost 3 bases, J lost 2 bases, and 10 bases stayed unmatched. Germline assignment: CDR1 MDHEN and CDR2 SYDVKM. This CDR3 is CASSFGFASGRVQETQYF. CDR3 DNA: TGTGCCAGCAGTTTCGGTTTTGCTAGCGGGAGGGTTCAAGAGACCCAGTACTTC.

V gene TRBV15 combines with J gene TRBJ1-1; D is unclear. The CDR3 totals 15 residues. Germline CDR1 LNHNV, CDR2 YYDKDF (reference sequence). V lost 0 bases, J lost 1 base, and 9 bases lay in between. CDR3 DNA: TGTGCCACCAGCAGAGATCATGGCAAGAACACTGAAGCTTTCTTT. Translation gives CATSRDHGKNTEAFF.

The chain employs TRBV28 and TRBJ2-5; 8 bases are shared with TRBD1. Germline assignment: CDR1 MDHEN and CDR2 SYDVKM. The CDR3 extends over 14 amino acids. The trim removed 5 bases at V and 5 bases at J, leaving 7 bases unmatched. CDR3 DNA: TGTGCCAGCAGTACCACAGGGGGGTCGGAGACCCAGTACTTC. Translating gives CASSTTGGSETQYF.

This clone has just one count. The V and J genes are TRBV15 and TRBJ1-5; 7 positions agree with TRBD1. This CDR3 is built from 16 residues. The V segment lost 5 bases and the J segment 3 bases; nucleotides outside the gene matches: 10. Germline loops: CDR1 LNHNV, CDR2 YYDKDF (reference sequence). The CDR3 reads CATSGGAGGFNQPQHF. In DNA form, the CDR3 reads TGTGCCACCAGCGGTGGGGCAGGGGGATTCAATCAGCCCCAGCATTTT. Using reference TRBV15 and TRBJ1-5 for the parts outside the CDR3, the full variable domain is DAMVIQNPRYQVTQFGKPVTLSCSQTLNHNVMYWYQQKSSQAPKLLFHYYDKDFNNEADTPDNFQSRRPNTSFCFLDIRSPGLGDTAMYLCATSGGAGGFNQPQHFGDGTRLSIL.

This rearrangement joins TRBV10-3 to TRBJ2-1; 10 bases are shared with TRBD2. Germline CDR1 ENHRY, CDR2 SYGVKD. This CDR3 spans 13 amino acids. The ends lost 8 bases at V and 8 bases at J; junction bases unmatched: 6. The CDR3 DNA reads as TGTGCCATCTCTAGCGGGAGTCGGGATGAGCAGTTCTTC. Its translation is CAISSGSRDEQFF.

The rearrangement links TRBV10-2 to TRBJ1-2; D possibly corresponds to TRBD1 (5 bases). Deletions cut 2 bases from V and 2 bases from J, with 9 bases between. Germline assignment: CDR1 WSHSY and CDR2 SAAADI. The length of the CDR3 is 14 residues. The CDR3 DNA is TGCGCCAGCAGTGAGAGGAGGGGAAACTATGGCTACACCTTC. Its translation is CASSERRGNYGYTF.

This chain connects TRBV4-1 to TRBJ1-1; 10 bases map to TRBD1. The CDR3 consists of 15 residues. Germline trimming cut 4 bases from V and 7 bases from J; bases unmatched to any gene: 9. Germline V CDR1 and CDR2: MGHRA, YSYEKL. The CDR3 DNA is TGCGCCAGCAGCCTACATGGACAGGGGGGGTATGAAGCTTTCTTT. Its protein is CASSLHGQGGYEAFF.

This chain links TRBV2 with TRBJ2-1; perhaps TRBD2 as D (6 bases). This CDR3 is built from 16 residues. V lost 0 bases and J 14 bases, leaving 23 bases between the germline ends. The V gene's germline CDR1 is SNHLY and CDR2 FYNNEI. The CDR3 loop is CASSEAAGWQVRREFF. The CDR3 DNA sequence: TGTGCCAGCAGTGAAGCAGCGGGTTGGCAAGTTCGTCGGGAGTTCTTC.

The V gene is TRBV11-3, the J gene TRBJ2-5; D is possibly TRBD2 (6 bases). Germline assignment: CDR1 SGHNT and CDR2 YENEEA. The V gene lost 4 bases and the J gene lost 5 bases, with 17 bases spanning the gap. This CDR3 region has 15 residues. CDR3 coding DNA: TGTGCCAGCAGCTCCAGGTCGGGGGTTAAGGAGACCCAGTACTTC. It yields the protein CASSSRSGVKETQYF.

V is TRBV11-3 and J is TRBJ1-1, with D perhaps TRBD1 (5 bases). Trimming took 5 bases from V and 3 from J, leaving 19 bases between them. The CDR3 has 16 residues. Per germline, CDR1 SGHNT and CDR2 YENEEA. The CDR3 coding sequence is TGTGCCAGCAGCCCCCCAGGCACAGGCACCCACACTGAAGCTTTCTTT. Encoded protein: CASSPPGTGTHTEAFF.

This sequence joins TRBV29-1 and TRBJ2-5, with D possibly matching TRBD2 (7 bases). V was clipped by 5 bases and J by 1 base, with 11 bases between them. CDR3 size: 13 residues. Germline CDR1 reads SQVTM; CDR2 reads ANQGSEA. In nucleotides, the CDR3 is TGCAGCGTTAGCGGGGACATCCAAGAGACCCAGTACTTC. It translates to CSVSGDIQETQYF.

The J gene is TRBJ1-4, the V gene TRBV18; 9 bases agree with TRBD1. V lost 4 bases, J lost 7 bases, and 7 bases stayed unmatched. Germline CDR1 and CDR2: KGHSH and LQKENI. The CDR3 length is 15 residues. CDR3 DNA: TGTGCCAGCTCACAAGGACAGGGGTGGAGTGAAAAACTGTTTTTT. This sequence encodes CASSQGQGWSEKLFF.

The genes are TRBV7-9 and TRBJ2-5; perhaps TRBD2 as D (5 bases). The CDR3 sequence is 12 residues long. The ends were cut back, 8 bases at V and 7 bases at J, with 14 bases in the middle. The V gene's germline CDR1 is SEHNR and CDR2 FQNEAQ (reference sequence). In nucleotides, the CDR3 is TGTGCCAGCGCTGACCTACGGGGGACCCAGTACTTC. It yields the protein CASADLRGTQYF.

This sequence joins TRBV4-2 and TRBJ2-3, with a tentative D call TRBD2 (6 bases). The germline V gene encodes CDR1 LGHNA and CDR2 YNFKEQ. The CDR3 extends over 14 amino acids. The V gene lost 5 bases and the J gene lost 1 base, with 10 bases spanning the gap. CDR3 nucleotide sequence: TGTGCCAGCAGCTTTCGACTAGGCACAGATACGCAGTATTTT. It translates to CASSFRLGTDTQYF.

The J gene is TRBJ2-5, the V gene TRBV7-7; D uncertain. There are 10 residues in the CDR3. Germline V gene data show CDR1 as SSHAT and CDR2 as FNYEAQ (reference sequence). For the CDR3, the DNA is TGTGCTATCGGTCAAGAGACCCAGTACTTC. This encodes CAIGQETQYF. Drawing the rest from reference TRBV7-7 and TRBJ2-5, the complete variable domain is GAGVSQSPRYKVTKRGQDVTLRCDPISSHATLYWYQQALGQGPEFLTYFNYEAQPDKSGLPSDRFSAERPEGSISTLTIQRTEQRDSAMYRCAIGQETQYFGPGTRLLVL.

This clone appeared once. J is TRBJ2-7 and V is TRBV28, with 10 positions matching TRBD2. This CDR3 spans 18 amino acids. Trimming removed 2 bases from V and 3 bases from J; junction bases left unmatched: 13. The germline gives CDR1 MDHEN, CDR2 SYDVKM. CDR3 amino acids: CASSLVSGLAVSFYEQYF. CDR3 DNA: TGTGCCAGCAGTTTAGTTTCAGGACTAGCGGTCTCCTTCTACGAGCAGTACTTC.